This T cell receptor (beta chain) was sequenced for a study of cytomegalovirus exposure and HLA in healthy donors. The study ran its PCR with 60 Vbeta and 13 Jbeta primers. Assay: immunoSEQ multiplex PCR; the TCRdb copy retains only in-frame clones and omits some. The sample shows some 240,000 clones, 70% to 85% of them seen only once. This clone appeared a few times. Germline CDR1 SGHTS, CDR2 YDEGEE. With 2 bases removed from V and 7 bases from J, the gap between germline ends came to 16 bases. The CDR3 is 14 amino acids. The source is a male donor in good health and CMV-seronegative. The gene calls are TRBV5-8 and TRBJ2-7; possible D gene TRBD1, 6 bases. The sequencing input was PBMCs. DNA for the CDR3: TGTGCCAGCAGCTTAATACAGCCCCAGGGGGAGCAGTACTTC. This sequence encodes CASSLIQPQGEQYF.